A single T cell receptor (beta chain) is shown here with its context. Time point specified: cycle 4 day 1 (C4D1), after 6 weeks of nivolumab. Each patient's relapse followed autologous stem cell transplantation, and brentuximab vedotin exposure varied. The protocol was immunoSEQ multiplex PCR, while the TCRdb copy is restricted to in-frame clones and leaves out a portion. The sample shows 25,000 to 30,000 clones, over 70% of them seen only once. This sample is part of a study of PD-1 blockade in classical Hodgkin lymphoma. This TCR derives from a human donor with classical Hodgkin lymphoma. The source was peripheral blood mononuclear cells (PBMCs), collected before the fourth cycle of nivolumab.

Written as DNA, the CDR3 is TGTGCCAGCAGCTTAGGCAGCGGGGGGGCTGAAGATACGCAGTATTTT. This codes for CASSLGSGGAEDTQYF. The J gene is TRBJ2-3, the V gene TRBV7-6; 10 bases match TRBD2. With V trimmed by 1 base and J by 5 bases, 6 bases remained unmatched. This CDR3 has 16 residues. The V gene's germline CDR1 is SGHVS and CDR2 FNYEAQ.